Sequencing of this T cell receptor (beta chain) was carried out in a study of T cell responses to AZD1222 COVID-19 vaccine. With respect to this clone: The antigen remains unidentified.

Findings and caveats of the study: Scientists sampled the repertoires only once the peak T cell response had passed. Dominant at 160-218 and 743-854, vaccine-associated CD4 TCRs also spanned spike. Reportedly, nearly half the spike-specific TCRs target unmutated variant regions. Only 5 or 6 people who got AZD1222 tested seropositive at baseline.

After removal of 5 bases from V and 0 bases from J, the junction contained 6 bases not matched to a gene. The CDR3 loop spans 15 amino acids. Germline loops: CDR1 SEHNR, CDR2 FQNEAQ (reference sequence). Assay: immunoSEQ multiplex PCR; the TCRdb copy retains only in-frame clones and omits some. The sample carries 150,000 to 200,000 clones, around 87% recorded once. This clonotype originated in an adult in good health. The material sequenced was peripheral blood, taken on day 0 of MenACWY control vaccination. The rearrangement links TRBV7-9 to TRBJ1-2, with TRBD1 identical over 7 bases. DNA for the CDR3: TGTGCCAGCAGCCTAGGGACAGCTACTAACTATGGCTACACCTTC. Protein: CASSLGTATNYGYTF.